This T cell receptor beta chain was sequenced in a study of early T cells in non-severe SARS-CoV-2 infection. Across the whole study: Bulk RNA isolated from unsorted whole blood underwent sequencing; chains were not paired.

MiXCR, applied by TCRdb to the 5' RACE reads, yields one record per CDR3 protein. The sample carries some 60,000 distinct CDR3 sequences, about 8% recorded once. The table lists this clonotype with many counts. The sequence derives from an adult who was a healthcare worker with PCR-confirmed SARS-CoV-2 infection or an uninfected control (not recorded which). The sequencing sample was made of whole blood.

Here the CDR3 DNA reads TGTGCCAGCAGCCCCGGGCCCATTGGGATAGATACGCAGTATTTT. This gives the protein CASSPGPIGIDTQYF. The chain couples TRBV5-6 to TRBJ2-3, with D unresolved. V was trimmed by 4 bases and J by 5 bases, leaving 17 bases between them. This CDR3 is built from 15 residues. The germline V gene has CDR1 SGHDT and CDR2 YYEEEE. Full variable domain (outside the CDR3, taken from reference TRBV5-6 and TRBJ2-3): DAGVTQSPTHLIKTRGQQVTLRCSPKSGHDTVSWYQQALGQGPQFIFQYYEEEERQRGNFPDRFSGHQFPNYSSELNVNALLLGDSALYLCASSPGPIGIDTQYFGPGTRLTVL.